This section outlines one T cell receptor beta chain sequence together with its context. CDR3 and TCR beta VDJ profiling relied on a genomic DNA template. TCRdb reanalysed the reads using MiXCR and keeps one entry per CDR3 protein. Altogether roughly 63,000 distinct CDR3 sequences are present, around half being singletons, with the ten largest covering about 8.9%. The data are from a study of CD8+CD57+ T cells in acquired aplastic anemia. Study-level background: Sorted CD4+ and CD8+ cells gave a mean 3.2 ug DNA, range roughly 0.18 to 30 ug.

The CDR3 covers 15 residues. In germline, CDR1 is SGDLS, CDR2 YYNGEE. The ends were cut back, 3 bases at V and 1 base at J, with 12 bases in the middle. This TCR was sampled from a human donor in good health, serving as a control. The V gene is TRBV9, the J gene TRBJ2-3; D is tentatively TRBD1 or TRBD2 (5 bases each). The specimen was sorted CD4+, CD8+, or CD8+CD57+ T cells (not recorded which) from PBMCs. CDR3: CASSARDARTDTQYF. In DNA, the CDR3 is TGTGCCAGCAGCGCCCGGGACGCACGCACAGATACGCAGTATTTT.